The 28 T cell receptor beta chains presented below share a single source sample, sequenced in a study of blood T cells in healthy people across ages. Then a second PCR, running roughly 7 to 11 cycles, was carried out with a sample-barcoded 5' primer and a J-beta primer mix. One entry per CDR3 protein, called by TCRdb with MiXCR from the 5' RACE reads. The sample lists 1.5 million to 2 million distinct CDR3 sequences; 28% were seen once. What was sequenced was blood. The receptors shown here come from a woman under 40 in good health.

This clonotype was seen many times. For the CDR3, the DNA is TGTGCCAGCAGCCAGCCGGGACTAGCGGGAGGGAAACAAGAGACCCAGTACTTC. Translated: CASSQPGLAGGKQETQYF. The gene calls are TRBV14 and TRBJ2-5, with 16 nucleotides matching TRBD2. V was clipped by 3 bases and J by 2 bases; unmatched bases: 6. Germline CDR1 is SGHDN and CDR2 is FVKESK. CDR3 length: 18 amino acids.

This clonotype showed up just a few times. One base away lies a much larger clone, so this may be a sequencing read error. V and J are TRBV6-5 and TRBJ2-7; possible D gene TRBD2, 6 bases. The J call may be in error: the DNA end matches TRBJ2-5 better. Germline V gives CDR1 MNHEY, CDR2 SVGAGI. The CDR3 is 18 amino acids. The CDR3 protein is CASSYRELAEGHPGTQYF. The CDR3 DNA reads as TGTGCCAGCAGTTACCGCGAGTTAGCGGAGGGGCATCCGGGGACCCAGTACTTC.

The V call is TRBV7-2, the J call TRBJ2-1, with a tentative D call TRBD1 (5 bases). The CDR3 has 15 residues. V was trimmed by 1 base and J by 4 bases, leaving 11 bases between them. The V gene's germline CDR1 is SGHTA and CDR2 FQGNSA. DNA for the CDR3: TGTGCCAGCAGCTTAGGTAGCAGGGCTTACAATGAGCAGTTCTTC. This encodes CASSLGSRAYNEQFF.

This clonotype occurred a few times. The chain couples TRBV10-3 to TRBJ1-2; 10 nucleotides match TRBD1. The CDR3 totals 11 residues. Per germline, CDR1 ENHRY and CDR2 SYGVKD. V lost 10 bases and J lost 6; bases outside the gene matches: 2. CDR3 in DNA: TGTGCCACCGGGACAGGGGATGGCTACACCTTC. Protein: CATGTGDGYTF.

In its sample, this clonotype was seen a few times. V usage is TRBV20-1 and J usage is TRBJ2-4; perhaps TRBD1 as D (6 bases). V gave up 0 bases and J gave up 8 bases, with 14 bases separating them. The V gene's germline CDR1 is DFQATT and CDR2 SNEGSKA (reference sequence). The CDR3 runs to 14 residues. The CDR3: CSARDPTGNDIQYF. The CDR3 DNA reads TGCAGTGCTAGAGACCCCACAGGGAATGACATTCAGTACTTC.

This clonotype has at least ten counts. The J gene is TRBJ2-1, the V gene TRBV3-1; weak D call: TRBD2 (6 bases). V was trimmed by 5 bases and J by 8 bases, leaving 10 bases between them. Germline V gene lookup returns CDR1 LGHDT and CDR2 YNNKEL (reference sequence). The CDR3 covers 12 residues. The CDR3 region is CASSLTRDEQFF. CDR3 bases: TGTGCCAGCAGCTTGACTAGAGATGAGCAGTTCTTC.

This rearrangement joins TRBV7-9 to TRBJ2-7; the D gene is possibly TRBD1 (5 bases). Germline V lookup: CDR1 SEHNR, CDR2 FQNEAQ (reference sequence). The CDR3 runs to 15 residues. The V and J ends lost 5 bases and 2 bases respectively, with 16 bases between them. DNA of the CDR3: TGTGCCAGCAGCGCCGACAGCTTGGGGACCTACGAGCAGTACTTC. It yields the protein CASSADSLGTYEQYF. The full variable domain, in which reference TRBV7-9 and TRBJ2-7 provide the parts outside the CDR3, is DTGVSQNPRHKITKRGQNVTFRCDPISEHNRLYWYRQTLGQGPEFLTYFQNEAQLEKSRLLSDRFSAERPKGSFSTLEIQRTEQGDSAMYLCASSADSLGTYEQYFGPGTRLTVT.

This clonotype appeared a few times. The gene calls are TRBV29-1 and TRBJ2-1, with TRBD1 matching over 7 bases. This CDR3 has 14 residues. Losses at the gene ends were 8 bases for V and 1 base for J; bases not matched to a gene: 8. Germline V gene data show CDR1 as SQVTM and CDR2 as ANQGSEA. Here the CDR3 reads CSIGGQISYNEQFF. The CDR3 DNA is TGCAGCATTGGGGGACAGATTTCCTACAATGAGCAGTTCTTC.

This clonotype was seen more than once but under ten times. V and J are TRBV7-3 and TRBJ2-3; TRBD2 might be the D (5 bases). V lost 6 bases to trimming and J lost 6 bases, with 13 bases between them. The CDR3 loop spans 13 amino acids. Germline V gene lookup returns CDR1 SGHTA and CDR2 FQGTGA. CDR3 sequence: CASREDVGDTQYF. CDR3 DNA sequence: TGTGCCAGCAGGGAGGATGTAGGGGATACGCAGTATTTT.

With regard to this clonotype: The junction does not match germline at one end; this may be a read error. The V and J genes are TRBV7-3 and TRBJ2-2; D uncertain. Germline V gene sequence: CDR1 SGHTA, CDR2 FQGTGA. The CDR3 length is 13 residues. CDR3 nucleotide sequence: TGTGCCAGCAGTGAAGTCTTCACCGGTGAGCTGTTTTTT. It translates to CASSEVFTGELFF.

As for this clonotype: This may be a read error: a much more frequent sequence differs by one nucleotide. The chain links TRBV29-1 to TRBJ2-1; the match to TRBD2 covers 12 bases. The DNA end is a closer match to TRBJ2-7, so the J assignment may be wrong. This CDR3 spans 13 amino acids. From germline, CDR1 is SQVTM and CDR2 ANQGSEA. This CDR3 is CSPGLAGTNEQYF. CDR3 nucleotides: TGCAGCCCAGGACTAGCGGGAACCAATGAGCAGTACTTC.

This clonotype was seen a handful of times. CDR3: CASRILAGGGEQFF. In DNA form, the CDR3 reads TGCGCCAGCAGAATTCTAGCGGGGGGGGGTGAGCAGTTCTTC. The chain has TRBV4-1 and TRBJ2-1; 12 bases match TRBD2. There are 14 residues in the CDR3. Germline V gene sequence: CDR1 MGHRA, CDR2 YSYEKL. The V gene end was trimmed by 6 bases and the J gene end by 9 bases; junction bases not matched to a gene: 6.

There are a few counts of this clonotype. The J gene is TRBJ1-2, the V gene TRBV28; D remains unclear. This CDR3 has 14 amino acids. CDR1 and CDR2 (germline): MDHEN, SYDVKM. Trimming left V 6 bases short and J 4 bases short, with 15 bases between. CDR3 DNA: TGTGCCAGCAGGCTCCCCGGTTCCCTCTATGGCTACACCTTC. Residues: CASRLPGSLYGYTF.

This clonotype came up a few times. J is TRBJ2-5 and V is TRBV7-9, with 8 bases aligning to TRBD2. Trimming removed 11 bases from V and 2 bases from J; junction bases left unmatched: 7. The CDR3 loop spans 13 amino acids. Germline values: CDR1 SEHNR, CDR2 FQNEAQ (reference sequence). CDR3: CAVDSGGQETQYF. The DNA for the CDR3 is TGTGCCGTGGACAGCGGGGGACAAGAGACCCAGTACTTC.

The rearrangement uses TRBV12-3 or TRBV12-4 and TRBJ2-2; maybe TRBD2 (7 bases). V was trimmed by 6 bases and J by 6 bases, leaving 17 bases between them. The CDR3 covers 15 residues. The CDR3 here is CASRLWRGGAGELFF. CDR3 nucleotides: TGTGCCAGCAGGTTGTGGAGGGGGGGGGCCGGGGAGCTGTTTTTT.

This clonotype was counted only a few times. The chain joins TRBV5-1 to TRBJ1-4, with D unclear. Germline V gene data show CDR1 as SGHRS and CDR2 as YFSETQ. The length of the CDR3 is 14 residues. V dropped 7 bases and J dropped 5 bases, with 15 bases sitting between them. CDR3 region: CASGDSGVNEKLFF. Written as DNA, the CDR3 is TGCGCCAGCGGGGATTCCGGCGTCAATGAAAAACTGTTTTTT.

Remarks on this clonotype: One junction end disagrees with the germline gene, perhaps due to a read error. This chain uses TRBV5-1 with TRBJ2-3; 9 nucleotides agree with TRBD1. Germline CDR1 and CDR2: SGHRS and YFSETQ. The CDR3 spans 16 residues. The CDR3 sequence: CASGFLPGQGKDTQYF. Written as DNA, the CDR3 is TGCGCCAGCGGCTTCCTACCGGGACAGGGCAAAGATACGCAGTATTTT.

V and J are TRBV12-3 or TRBV12-4 and TRBJ2-3; 8 bases fit TRBD1. With V trimmed by 7 bases and J by 2 bases, 5 bases remained unmatched. The CDR3 totals 14 residues. The CDR3 DNA reads as TGTGCCAGCACTTTGGACAGGGCCACAGATACGCAGTATTTT. It specifies CASTLDRATDTQYF.

Comment on this clonotype: A much bigger clone sits one base away, suggesting this may be a read error. The chain has TRBV29-1 and TRBJ2-7; no reliable D call. The CDR3 sequence is 12 residues long. CDR1 is SQVTM and CDR2 is ANQGSEA in the germline V gene. The CDR3 nucleotides are TGCAGCGCTGAATTTTTTAGCAATGAGCAGTACTTC. It specifies CSAEFFSNEQYF.

The genes are TRBV9 and TRBJ2-1, with 16 bases lining up with TRBD2. Per germline, CDR1 SGDLS and CDR2 YYNGEE. The CDR3 totals 18 residues. V lost 2 bases, J lost 7 bases, and 9 bases stayed unmatched. The CDR3: CASSVGLGLAGGLNEQFF. The DNA for the CDR3 is TGTGCCAGCAGCGTTGGGCTGGGACTAGCGGGGGGGCTGAATGAGCAGTTCTTC.

The J gene is TRBJ1-2, the V gene TRBV5-1; D unclear. CDR1 is SGHRS and CDR2 is YFSETQ in the germline V gene. This CDR3 is 14 amino acids long. Trimming took off 8 bases at V and 6 bases at J, with 20 bases between the two ends. CDR3 loop: CASGPEMTADGYTF. In nucleotides, the CDR3 is TGCGCCAGTGGTCCAGAAATGACGGCCGATGGCTACACCTTC.

In its sample, this clonotype was seen a few times. The chain has TRBV6-2 or TRBV6-3 and TRBJ1-5; the D gene is possibly TRBD1 (6 bases). Germline values: CDR1 MNHEY, CDR2 SVGEGT. V lost 6 bases and J 6 bases, leaving 18 bases between the germline ends. This CDR3 comprises 15 residues. In DNA, the CDR3 is TGTGCCAGCAGGACACCGGGGGGCGAGGGTCAGCCCCAGCATTTT. Protein: CASRTPGGEGQPQHF.

The V call is TRBV7-2, the J call TRBJ2-2, with a weak D call TRBD2 (5 bases). The CDR3 has 14 residues. The germline gives CDR1 SGHTA, CDR2 FQGNSA. V was pared by 4 bases and J by 3 bases, with 9 bases between. The CDR3 DNA follows: TGTGCCAGCAGCTCGGAGGCCTACACCGGGGAGCTGTTTTTT. Protein: CASSSEAYTGELFF.

This clonotype appeared once. With a far larger clone one base away, a read error is the likely cause. V gene TRBV12-3 or TRBV12-4 combines with J gene TRBJ2-7; D might be TRBD1 (6 bases). This CDR3 contains 14 residues. CDR3 sequence: CAGSLTGRSYEQYF. CDR3 sequence (DNA): TGTGCCGGCAGTTTGACAGGACGGTCCTACGAGCAGTACTTC.

The chain uses TRBV11-2 and TRBJ2-6; TRBD1 aligns across 7 bases. J gave up 0 bases and V 0 bases, and 17 bases lay outside the gene matches. CDR1 and CDR2 (germline): SGHAT, FQNNGV. The CDR3 is 22 residues long. The CDR3 is CASSLDLAILRDSSSGANVLTF. The CDR3, as DNA: TGTGCCAGCAGCTTAGATCTCGCCATCTTACGGGACAGTTCCTCTGGGGCCAACGTCCTGACTTTC.

The chain carries TRBV2 and TRBJ2-7, with unresolved D. The V gene lost 4 bases and the J gene lost 0 bases, with 10 bases spanning the gap. Germline CDR1 is SNHLY and CDR2 is FYNNEI. The CDR3 is made up of 14 amino acids. The CDR3 DNA reads TGTGCCAGCAGTGGTGCGGCGGACTCCTACGAGCAGTACTTC. Translation: CASSGAADSYEQYF.

The table lists this clonotype with a few counts. This chain links TRBV18 with TRBJ2-2; TRBD2 might be the D (6 bases). Per the germline V gene, CDR1 is KGHSH and CDR2 is LQKENI. Trimming left V 0 bases short and J 4 bases short, with 9 bases between. The length of the CDR3 is 15 residues. In nucleotides, the CDR3 is TGTGCCAGCTCACCACCGAAGACTAGCACCGGGGAGCTGTTTTTT. Translating it yields CASSPPKTSTGELFF.

At least ten counts were recorded for this clonotype. The chain joins TRBV30 to TRBJ1-1; tentatively, D is TRBD1 (5 bases). CDR3 length: 16 residues. The germline V gene encodes CDR1 GTSNPN and CDR2 SVGIG (reference sequence). Trimming cost V 0 bases and J 1 base, with 15 bases left between them. DNA of the CDR3: TGTGCCTGGAGTGTGGGGCTTTACACTCAGAACACTGAAGCTTTCTTT. Translating it yields CAWSVGLYTQNTEAFF.